These T cell receptor beta chains were read from a single sample in a study of T cell responses to AZD1222 COVID-19 vaccine. Using immunoSEQ multiplex PCR, the repertoire was profiled, and TCRdb retains in-frame clones only, with some absent. The sample yields 57,000 or so clones, about 74% seen once. The specimen comprised peripheral blood, sampled on day 0 of AZD1222 vaccination. Receptors originate from an adult in good health. Both conserved end residues are part of each CDR3. A D gene is named only where the DNA matches it firmly. Only part of the rows carry a size: once, few, many, or a class if the clone is expanded.

D	size	V	J	length	CDR3	DNA
TRBD1	-	TRBV28	TRBJ1-1	14	CASFPGQRNTEAFF	TGTGCCAGTTTCCCGGGACAGCGGAACACTGAAGCTTTCTTT
-	-	TRBV3-1/TRBV3-2	TRBJ1-1	13	CASSPGSGTEAFF	TGTGCCAGCAGCCCAGGGTCAGGCACTGAAGCTTTCTTT
TRBD2	-	TRBV6-5	TRBJ2-1	15	CASSSPGLGIDEQFF	TGTGCCAGCAGTTCGCCGGGACTAGGGATCGATGAGCAGTTCTTC
-	few	TRBV9	TRBJ1-5	15	CASTPTGSGDQPQHF	TGTGCCAGCACCCCAACAGGGTCCGGGGATCAGCCCCAGCATTTT
-	-	TRBV14	TRBJ1-5	13	CASSPGNGQPQHF	TGTGCCAGCAGCCCCGGGAACGGACAGCCCCAGCATTTT
TRBD2	-	TRBV3-1/TRBV3-2	TRBJ2-3	20	CASSQPTGLAGAGRTDTQYF	TGTGCCAGCAGCCAACCAACTGGACTAGCGGGGGCGGGGCGCACAGATACGCAGTATTTT
-	-	TRBV5-1	TRBJ1-1	13	CASSGGEDTEAFF	TGCGCCAGCAGCGGCGGGGAAGACACTGAAGCTTTCTTT
TRBD2	-	TRBV7-6	TRBJ2-3	16	CASSARLAGELDTQYF	TGTGCCAGCAGCGCCCGACTAGCGGGGGAGCTAGATACGCAGTATTTT
-	-	TRBV7-9	TRBJ1-1	14	CASSPMSSNTEAFF	TGTGCCAGCAGTCCGATGTCTTCGAACACTGAAGCTTTCTTT
-	-	TRBV4-2	TRBJ2-2	14	CASSPGTTVRELFF	TGTGCCAGCAGCCCCGGGACGACCGTGAGGGAGCTGTTTTTT
TRBD1	-	TRBV5-8	TRBJ1-2	14	CASSLWEGAYGYTF	TGTGCCAGCAGCTTGTGGGAGGGGGCCTATGGCTACACCTTC
-	-	TRBV18	TRBJ2-5	13	CASSPPPQETQYF	TGTGCCAGCTCACCACCGCCCCAGGAGACCCAGTACTTC
-	-	TRBV2	TRBJ2-7	14	CASSEALGVDEQYF	TGTGCCAGCAGTGAAGCGCTTGGGGTAGATGAGCAGTACTTC
-	-	TRBV3-1/TRBV3-2	TRBJ2-2	16	CASSQGSGGYTGELFF	TGTGCCAGCAGCCAAGGGTCGGGGGGCTACACCGGGGAGCTGTTTTTT
-	-	TRBV5-4	TRBJ2-4	16	CASSFLTGIAKNIQYF	TGTGCCAGCAGCTTTCTAACAGGGATAGCCAAAAACATTCAGTACTTC
-	-	TRBV5-6	TRBJ1-1	14	CASSLGLGLTEAFF	TGTGCCAGCAGCTTAGGACTCGGCCTCACTGAAGCTTTCTTT
-	-	TRBV13	TRBJ1-1	17	CASSLRASVGENTEAFF	TGTGCCAGCAGCTTAAGGGCATCCGTTGGGGAGAACACTGAAGCTTTCTTT
-	-	TRBV14	TRBJ2-3	17	CASSQSVGIWGTDTQYF	TGTGCCAGCAGCCAATCGGTAGGGATCTGGGGCACAGATACGCAGTATTTT
-	-	TRBV7-8	TRBJ1-2	13	CASSLATGYGYTF	TGTGCCAGCAGCTTAGCGACCGGCTATGGCTACACCTTC
TRBD1	-	TRBV4-1	TRBJ2-5	17	CASSQPQEGQGQETQYF	TGCGCCAGCAGCCAACCTCAAGAGGGACAGGGCCAAGAGACCCAGTACTTC
TRBD2	-	TRBV9	TRBJ2-3	15	CASSLAGGLKDTQYF	TGTGCCAGCAGCCTAGCGGGGGGGTTAAAAGATACGCAGTATTTT
-	-	TRBV5-1	TRBJ1-1	14	CASSLSGGDTEAFF	TGCGCCAGCAGCTTGAGCGGTGGGGACACTGAAGCTTTCTTT
-	-	TRBV7-9	TRBJ1-2	13	CASSSRRPYGYTF	TGTGCCAGCAGCTCCCGTCGACCTTATGGCTACACCTTC
-	-	TRBV6-2/TRBV6-3	TRBJ1-6	15	CASSYSTAANSPLHF	TGTGCCAGCAGTTACTCGACGGCGGCGAATTCACCCCTCCACTTT
-	-	TRBV19	TRBJ1-5	13	CASNPFSNQPQHF	TGTGCCAGTAATCCATTTAGCAATCAGCCCCAGCATTTT
-	-	TRBV18	TRBJ1-2	14	CASSPGDLIYGYTF	TGTGCCAGCTCACCTGGGGACTTAATCTATGGCTACACCTTC
-	-	TRBV4-3	TRBJ1-5	16	CASSQVWQGLNQPQHF	TGCGCCAGCAGCCAAGTGTGGCAGGGACTCAATCAGCCCCAGCATTTT
-	-	TRBV14	TRBJ1-3	15	CASSQDGVGGNTIYF	TGTGCCAGCAGCCAAGATGGGGTTGGAGGAAACACCATATATTTT
-	few	TRBV11-2	TRBJ2-3	14	CASSLDGAADTQYF	TGTGCCAGCAGCTTAGACGGGGCGGCAGATACGCAGTATTTT
-	-	TRBV6-4	TRBJ1-6	16	CASSPEGALNNSPLHF	TGTGCCAGCAGCCCCGAGGGCGCTCTTAACAATTCACCCCTCCACTTT
TRBD1	-	TRBV7-2	TRBJ1-2	14	CASSVDRGTYGYTF	TGTGCCAGCAGCGTGGACAGGGGAACCTATGGCTACACCTTC
TRBD1	few	TRBV2	TRBJ1-6	15	CASRDFRDRGSPLHF	TGTGCCAGCAGGGACTTCCGGGACAGGGGTTCACCCCTCCACTTT
-	few	TRBV4-3	TRBJ1-3	16	CASSQDRGVSGNTIYF	TGCGCCAGCAGCCAAGATCGTGGGGTCTCCGGAAACACCATATATTTT
-	-	TRBV7-9	TRBJ1-1	13	CASSLGTNTEAFF	TGTGCCAGCAGCTTAGGCACGAACACTGAAGCTTTCTTT
TRBD1	once	TRBV15	TRBJ2-1	14	CATSRGQGPYEQFF	TGTGCCACCAGCAGAGGACAGGGTCCCTATGAGCAGTTCTTC
-	-	TRBV5-4	TRBJ2-3	15	CASSARDILTDTQYF	TGTGCCAGCAGCGCGCGGGACATACTCACAGATACGCAGTATTTT